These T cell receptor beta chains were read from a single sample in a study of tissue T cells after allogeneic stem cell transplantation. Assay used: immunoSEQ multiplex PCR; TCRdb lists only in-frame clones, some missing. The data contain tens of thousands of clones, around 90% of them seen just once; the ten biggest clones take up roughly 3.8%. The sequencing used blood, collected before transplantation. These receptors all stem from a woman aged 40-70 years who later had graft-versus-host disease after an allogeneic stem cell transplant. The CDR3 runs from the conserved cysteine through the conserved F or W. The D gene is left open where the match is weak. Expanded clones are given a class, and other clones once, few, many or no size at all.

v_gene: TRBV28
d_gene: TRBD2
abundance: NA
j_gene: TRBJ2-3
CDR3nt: TGTGCCAGCAGTTCAGGGCTAGCGGAGCGCACAGATACGCAGTATTTT
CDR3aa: CASSSGLAERTDTQYF

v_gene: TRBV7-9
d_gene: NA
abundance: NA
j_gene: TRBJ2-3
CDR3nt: TGTGCCAGCAGCTTAGTTGGAGGCACAGATACGCAGTATTTT
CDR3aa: CASSLVGGTDTQYF

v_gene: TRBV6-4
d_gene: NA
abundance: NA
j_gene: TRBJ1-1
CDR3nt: TGTGCCAGGAAGGGACACCATATGAGGCTAAACACTGAAGCTTTCTTT
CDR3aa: CARKGHHMRLNTEAFF

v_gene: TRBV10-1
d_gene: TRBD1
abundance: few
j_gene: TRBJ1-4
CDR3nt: TGCGCCAGCAGTGAAGATGGTTGGGACAGTAATGAAAAACTGTTTTTT
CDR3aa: CASSEDGWDSNEKLFF

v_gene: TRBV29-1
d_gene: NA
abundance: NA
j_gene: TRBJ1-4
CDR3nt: TGCAGCGTATCGGGACGGCTTAATGAAAAACTGTTTTTT
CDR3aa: CSVSGRLNEKLFF

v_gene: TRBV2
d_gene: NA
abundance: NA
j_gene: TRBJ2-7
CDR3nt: TGTGCCAGCAGTGACGGTGGGGTCTACGAGCAGTACTTC
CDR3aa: CASSDGGVYEQYF

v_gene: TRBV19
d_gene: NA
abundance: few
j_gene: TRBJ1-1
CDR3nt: TGTGCCAGTAGGGGGTCTAGACTGGTAAACACTGAAGCTTTCTTT
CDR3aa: CASRGSRLVNTEAFF

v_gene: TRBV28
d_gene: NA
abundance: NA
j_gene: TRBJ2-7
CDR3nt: TGTGCCAGCAGTCCTTGGACATCCTACGAGCAGTACTTC
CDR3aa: CASSPWTSYEQYF

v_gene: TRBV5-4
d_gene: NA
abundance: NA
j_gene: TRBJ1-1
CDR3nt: TGTGCCAGCAGCTTGACATTACGTATGAACACTGAAGCTTTCTTT
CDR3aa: CASSLTLRMNTEAFF

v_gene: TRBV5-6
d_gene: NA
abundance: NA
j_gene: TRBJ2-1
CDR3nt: TGTGCCAGCAGCTTCTGGGGAAACAATGAGCAGTTCTTC
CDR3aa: CASSFWGNNEQFF